One and the same sample provided the 10 T cell receptor beta chains below, sequenced in a study of blood T cell repertoires in COVID-19. Some clones are missing from TCRdb's copy, which holds only in-frame ones; the method was immunoSEQ multiplex PCR. The sample holds a few hundred thousand clones, about 86% seen once. Sequencing used PBMCs or T cells enriched from blood (not recorded which). These receptors were collected from a man aged 25-40 years with acute COVID-19.

The chain uses TRBV6-5 and TRBJ1-5; unclear D gene. V lost 2 bases and J lost 2, with 10 bases in between. CDR3 length equals 15 residues. Germline V gene lookup returns CDR1 MNHEY and CDR2 SVGAGI. CDR3 residues: CASSYLAAGNQPQHF. The CDR3 coding sequence is TGTGCCAGCAGTTACCTAGCGGCGGGCAATCAGCCCCAGCATTTT.

The chain joins TRBV19 to TRBJ2-1, with 9 bases that match TRBD2. CDR1 is LNHDA and CDR2 is SQIVND in the germline V gene (reference sequence). The CDR3 covers 15 residues. CDR3 coding DNA: TGTGGCACCAAAGGGCGGGGGGGCCCCTACAATGAGCAGTTCTTC. This sequence encodes CGTKGRGGPYNEQFF.

V gene TRBV14 combines with J gene TRBJ2-3, with 9 nucleotides matching TRBD2. The CDR3 has 15 residues. The junction had 5 bases not matched to a gene; V was cut back by 1 base and J by 6 bases. In germline, CDR1 is SGHDN, CDR2 FVKESK. CDR3 nucleotides: TGTGCCAGCAGCCAAGCTAGCGGGGTGGGTGATACGCAGTATTTT. Encoded protein: CASSQASGVGDTQYF.

This chain uses TRBV5-6 with TRBJ2-6, with a weak D call TRBD2 (5 bases). CDR3 length: 16 amino acids. V dropped 5 bases and J dropped 1 base, with 13 bases sitting between them. Germline V gene lookup returns CDR1 SGHDT and CDR2 YYEEEE. CDR3: CASRMSGVSGANVLTF. CDR3 DNA sequence: TGTGCCAGCAGAATGTCCGGGGTTTCTGGGGCCAACGTCCTGACTTTC.

The rearrangement joins TRBV7-9 to TRBJ1-4, with TRBD1 matching over 9 bases. V lost 2 bases, J lost 7 bases, and 5 bases stayed unmatched. The CDR3 totals 15 residues. The germline V gene has CDR1 SEHNR and CDR2 FQNEAQ (reference sequence). The CDR3 sequence is CASSLWTGESEKLFF. The CDR3, as DNA: TGTGCCAGCAGCTTATGGACAGGGGAGAGTGAAAAACTGTTTTTT. Complete variable domain (other parts from reference TRBV7-9 and TRBJ1-4): DTGVSQNPRHKITKRGQNVTFRCDPISEHNRLYWYRQTLGQGPEFLTYFQNEAQLEKSRLLSDRFSAERPKGSFSTLEIQRTEQGDSAMYLCASSLWTGESEKLFFGSGTQLSVL.

The rearrangement links TRBV21-1 to TRBJ2-7; the D call of TRBD2 is as the table states it, not checked on the DNA. TRBV21-1 corresponds to a pseudogene. The CDR3 totals 16 residues. CDR3 in amino acids: CASSKERTSGTYEQYV. The CDR3 DNA reads as TGTGCCAGCAGCAAGGAAAGGACTAGCGGGACCTACGAGCAGTACGTC.

V usage is TRBV5-6 and J usage is TRBJ1-2, with TRBD1 matching over 9 bases. There are 17 residues in the CDR3. Trimming at V came to 3 bases and at J to 4 bases, leaving 13 bases not matched to a gene. Germline-derived CDR1 and CDR2 are SGHDT and YYEEEE. CDR3 nucleotides: TGTGCCAGCAGCTCCACCGACAGGGGGGAACGGTTCTATGGCTACACCTTC. Protein sequence: CASSSTDRGERFYGYTF.

The rearrangement links TRBV3-1 (or the pseudogene TRBV3-2) to TRBJ1-4, with D perhaps matching TRBD1 (5 bases). Trimming removed 1 base from V and 5 bases from J, with 14 bases in between. From germline, CDR1 is LGHDT and CDR2 YNNKEL (reference sequence). The CDR3 covers 16 residues. CDR3 nucleotides: TGTGCCAGCAGCCAAGGGTGGACAAGGCCCAATGAAAAACTGTTTTTT. This codes for CASSQGWTRPNEKLFF.

V usage is TRBV19 and J usage is TRBJ1-1, with D perhaps matching TRBD1 (5 bases). Per germline, CDR1 LNHDA and CDR2 SQIVND (reference sequence). There are 15 residues in the CDR3. V lost 5 bases and J 5 bases, leaving 18 bases between the germline ends. The CDR3 reads CASSPSWGGRTEAFF. CDR3 coding DNA: TGTGCCAGTAGTCCTTCCTGGGGGGGGAGAACTGAAGCTTTCTTT.

Only a few counts were recorded for this clone. The chain uses TRBV5-6 and TRBJ2-7; 8 bases are a match to TRBD1. The germline CDR1 and CDR2 sequences are SGHDT and YYEEEE. The V gene end was trimmed by 4 bases and the J gene end by 2 bases; junction bases not matched to a gene: 5. The CDR3 consists of 14 residues. Here the CDR3 DNA reads TGTGCCAGCAGCGGCCCAGGGGGCGCCTACGAGCAGTACGTC. Encoded protein: CASSGPGGAYEQYV.